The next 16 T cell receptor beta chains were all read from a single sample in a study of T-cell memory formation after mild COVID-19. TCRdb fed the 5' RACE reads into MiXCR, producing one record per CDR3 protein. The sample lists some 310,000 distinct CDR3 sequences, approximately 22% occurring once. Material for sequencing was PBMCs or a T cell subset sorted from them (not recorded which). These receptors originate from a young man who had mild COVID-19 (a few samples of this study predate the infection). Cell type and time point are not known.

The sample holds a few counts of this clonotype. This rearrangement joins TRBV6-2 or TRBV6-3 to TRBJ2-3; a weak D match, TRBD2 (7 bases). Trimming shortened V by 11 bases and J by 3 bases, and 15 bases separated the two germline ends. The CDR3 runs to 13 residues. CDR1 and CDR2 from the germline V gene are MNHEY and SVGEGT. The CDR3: CAGAGANTDTQYF. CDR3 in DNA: TGTGCCGGGGCGGGGGCAAATACAGATACGCAGTATTTT.

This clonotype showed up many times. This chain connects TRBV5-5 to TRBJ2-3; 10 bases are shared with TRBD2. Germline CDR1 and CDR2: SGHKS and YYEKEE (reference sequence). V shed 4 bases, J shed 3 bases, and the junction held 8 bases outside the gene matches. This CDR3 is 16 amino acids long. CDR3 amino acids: CASSPELAGMTDTQYF. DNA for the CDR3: TGTGCCAGCAGCCCTGAACTAGCGGGGATGACAGATACGCAGTATTTT. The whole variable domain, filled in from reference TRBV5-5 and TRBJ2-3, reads DAGVTQSPTHLIKTRGQQVTLRCSPISGHKSVSWYQQVLGQGPQFIFQYYEKEERGRGNFPDRFSARQFPNYSSELNVNALLLGDSALYLCASSPELAGMTDTQYFGPGTRLTVL.

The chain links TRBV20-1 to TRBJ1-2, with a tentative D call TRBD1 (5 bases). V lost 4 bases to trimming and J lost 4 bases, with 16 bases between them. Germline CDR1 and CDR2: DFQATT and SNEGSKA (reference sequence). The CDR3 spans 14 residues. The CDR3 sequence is CSATTPGQGYGYTF. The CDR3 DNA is TGCAGTGCTACTACTCCCGGGCAGGGCTATGGCTACACCTTC.

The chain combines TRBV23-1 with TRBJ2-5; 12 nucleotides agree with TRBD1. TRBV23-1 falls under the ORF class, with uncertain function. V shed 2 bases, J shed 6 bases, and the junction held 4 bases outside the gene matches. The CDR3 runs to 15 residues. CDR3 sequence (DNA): TGCGCCAGCAGTCAAACGGGACAGGGGGCTAAGACCCAGTACTTC. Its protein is CASSQTGQGAKTQYF.

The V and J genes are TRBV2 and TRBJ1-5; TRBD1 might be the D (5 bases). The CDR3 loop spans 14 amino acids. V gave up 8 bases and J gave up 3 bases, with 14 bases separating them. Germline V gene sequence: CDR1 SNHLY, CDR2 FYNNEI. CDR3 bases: TGTGCCAGCCGCTTAAGGGGATCCAATCAGCCCCAGCATTTT. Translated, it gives CASRLRGSNQPQHF.

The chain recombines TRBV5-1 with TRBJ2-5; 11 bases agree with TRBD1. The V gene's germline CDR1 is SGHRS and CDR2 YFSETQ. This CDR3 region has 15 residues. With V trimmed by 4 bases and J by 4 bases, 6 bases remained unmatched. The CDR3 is CASSPRDRGSETQYF. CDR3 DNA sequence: TGCGCCAGCAGCCCTCGGGACAGGGGGTCAGAGACCCAGTACTTC. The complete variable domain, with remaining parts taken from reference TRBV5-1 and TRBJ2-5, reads KAGVTQTPRYLIKTRGQQVTLSCSPISGHRSVSWYQQTPGQGLQFLFEYFSETQRNKGNFPGRFSGRQFSNSRSEMNVSTLELGDSALYLCASSPRDRGSETQYFGPGTRLLVL.

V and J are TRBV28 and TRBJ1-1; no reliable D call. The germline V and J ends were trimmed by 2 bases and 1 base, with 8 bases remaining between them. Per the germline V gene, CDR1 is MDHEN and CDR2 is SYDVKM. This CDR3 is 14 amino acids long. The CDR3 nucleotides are TGTGCCAGCAGTTTAAAGCTGAGGAACACTGAAGCTTTCTTT. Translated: CASSLKLRNTEAFF.

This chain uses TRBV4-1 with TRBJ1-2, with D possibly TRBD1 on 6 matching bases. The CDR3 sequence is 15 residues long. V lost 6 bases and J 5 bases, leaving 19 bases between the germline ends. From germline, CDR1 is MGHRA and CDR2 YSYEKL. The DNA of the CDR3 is TGCGCCAGCAGAATGGGTCAGGGGCCCTGGTATGGCTACACCTTC. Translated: CASRMGQGPWYGYTF.

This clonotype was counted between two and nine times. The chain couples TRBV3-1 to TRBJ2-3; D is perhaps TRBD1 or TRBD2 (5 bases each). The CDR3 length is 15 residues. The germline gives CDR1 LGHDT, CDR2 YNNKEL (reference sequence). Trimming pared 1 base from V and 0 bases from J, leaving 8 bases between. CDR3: CASSQVGRSTDTQYF. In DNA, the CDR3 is TGTGCCAGCAGCCAAGTGGGACGTAGCACAGATACGCAGTATTTT.

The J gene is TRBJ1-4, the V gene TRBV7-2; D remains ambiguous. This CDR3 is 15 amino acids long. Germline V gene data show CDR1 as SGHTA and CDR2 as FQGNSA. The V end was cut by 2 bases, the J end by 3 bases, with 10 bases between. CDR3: CASSLSAGSNEKLFF. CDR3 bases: TGTGCCAGCAGCTTATCGGCAGGATCTAATGAAAAACTGTTTTTT.

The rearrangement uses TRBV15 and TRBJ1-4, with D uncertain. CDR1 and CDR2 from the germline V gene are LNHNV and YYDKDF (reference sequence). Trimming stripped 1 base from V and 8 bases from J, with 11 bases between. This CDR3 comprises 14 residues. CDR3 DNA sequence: TGTGCCACCAGCAGAGGAGGAGAGGTCGAAAAACTGTTTTTT. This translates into CATSRGGEVEKLFF.

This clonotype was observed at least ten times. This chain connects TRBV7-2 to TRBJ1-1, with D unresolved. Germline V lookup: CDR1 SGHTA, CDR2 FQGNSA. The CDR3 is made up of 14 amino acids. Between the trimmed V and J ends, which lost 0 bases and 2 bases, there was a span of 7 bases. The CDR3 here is CASSLAVVNTEAFF. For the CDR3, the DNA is TGTGCCAGCAGCTTAGCGGTGGTAAACACTGAAGCTTTCTTT. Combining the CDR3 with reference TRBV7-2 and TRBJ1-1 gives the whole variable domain GAGVSQSPSNKVTEKGKDVELRCDPISGHTALYWYRQSLGQGLEFLIYFQGNSAPDKSGLPSDRFSAERTGGSVSTLTIQRTQQEDSAVYLCASSLAVVNTEAFFGQGTRLTVV.

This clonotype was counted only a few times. CDR3 sequence (DNA): TGTGCCAGCAGCGCCTACAGGGTTTTTGGCTACACCTTC. It encodes CASSAYRVFGYTF. The rearrangement links TRBV9 to TRBJ1-2; tentatively, D is TRBD1 (6 bases). This CDR3 is built from 13 residues. Germline V gene data show CDR1 as SGDLS and CDR2 as YYNGEE. V was cut by 3 bases and J by 7 bases, with 13 bases left in between.

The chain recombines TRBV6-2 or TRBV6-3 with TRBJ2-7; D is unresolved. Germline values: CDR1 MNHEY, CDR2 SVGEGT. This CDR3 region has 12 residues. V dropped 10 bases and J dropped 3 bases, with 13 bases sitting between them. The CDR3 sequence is CATRSRNYEQYV. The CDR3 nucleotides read TGTGCCACCCGATCCAGAAACTACGAGCAGTACGTC.

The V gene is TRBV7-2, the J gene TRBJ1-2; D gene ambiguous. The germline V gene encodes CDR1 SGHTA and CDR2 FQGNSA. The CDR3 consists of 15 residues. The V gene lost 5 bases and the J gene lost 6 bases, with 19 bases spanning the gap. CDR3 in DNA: TGTGCCAGCAGCCGATCCTGGGTAGGGAGCAATGGCTACACCTTC. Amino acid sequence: CASSRSWVGSNGYTF.

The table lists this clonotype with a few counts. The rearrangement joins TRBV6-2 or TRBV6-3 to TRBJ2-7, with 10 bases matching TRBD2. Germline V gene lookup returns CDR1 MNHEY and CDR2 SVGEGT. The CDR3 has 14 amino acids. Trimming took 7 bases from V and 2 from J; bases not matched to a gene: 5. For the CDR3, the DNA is TGTGCCAGCAAGCTAGCGGGGGAGACCTACGAGCAGTACTTC. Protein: CASKLAGETYEQYF.